This T cell receptor (beta chain) was identified during a study of cytomegalovirus exposure and HLA in healthy donors. Study-level points and caveats: Within the 130 or so validation repertoires, first-cohort TCR clusters tended to co-occur, according to a later analysis. A list of 150 or so TCR beta chains associated with cytomegalovirus was given. In vitro checks showed that three CMV-associated chains really do target CMV antigens. The study found most TCR sequences rare, yet found some public TCRs in many donors.

Germline CDR1 is MNHEY and CDR2 is SVGAGI. V shed 4 bases and J 4 bases; nucleotides not matched to a gene: 6. The CDR3 contains 16 residues. Clones were read by immunoSEQ multiplex PCR, and TCRdb kept only the in-frame ones, dropping some. The repertoire holds under 95,000 clones, with approximately 93% as singletons. Remarks on this clone: Its antigen is undetermined.

This receptor was obtained from a young woman in good health and CMV-seropositive. The chain recombines TRBV6-5 with TRBJ2-2; 10 nucleotides align to TRBD2. The source material was PBMCs. CDR3 region: CASSFSGGRGTGELFF. As DNA, the CDR3 is TGTGCCAGCAGTTTTAGCGGGGGGAGGGGCACCGGGGAGCTGTTTTTT.